This entry lists 7 T cell receptor beta chains sequenced from one sample in a study of T cell responses to AZD1222 COVID-19 vaccine. Assay used: immunoSEQ multiplex PCR; TCRdb lists only in-frame clones, some missing. The table lists 150,000 or so clones, nearly 90% of them singletons. Sequenced here: peripheral blood, sampled on day 0 of AZD1222 vaccination. Receptors originate from an adult in good health.

This clone was observed a few times. The chain uses TRBV29-1 and TRBJ1-1, with D maybe TRBD1 (5 bases). V was shortened by 8 bases and J by 7 bases, with 14 bases between the two germline ends. The germline gives CDR1 SQVTM, CDR2 ANQGSEA. The CDR3 is made up of 11 amino acids. CDR3 in amino acids: CSPGEGSEAFF. CDR3 nucleotides: TGCAGCCCGGGGGAGGGGAGTGAAGCTTTCTTT.

The V and J genes are TRBV5-1 and TRBJ1-4, with D possibly matching TRBD1 (5 bases). CDR1 is SGHRS and CDR2 is YFSETQ in the germline V gene. V lost 0 bases to trimming and J lost 5 bases, with 11 bases between them. This CDR3 has 15 residues. This chain's CDR3 is CASSLGSGRNEKLFF. In DNA form, the CDR3 reads TGCGCCAGCAGCTTGGGATCGGGACGGAATGAAAAACTGTTTTTT.

The sample holds one count of this clone. The CDR3 is CASATSGGAYNEQFF. The CDR3 DNA reads TGTGCCAGCGCAACTAGCGGTGGGGCCTACAATGAGCAGTTCTTC. The V and J genes are TRBV5-4 and TRBJ2-1, with 8 bases aligning to TRBD2. This CDR3 has 15 residues. The V gene end was trimmed by 7 bases and the J gene end by 2 bases; junction bases not matched to a gene: 8. Germline V CDR1 and CDR2: SGHNT, YYREEE (reference sequence).

J is TRBJ2-3 and V is TRBV9; 9 positions agree with TRBD2. Germline values: CDR1 SGDLS, CDR2 YYNGEE. The V gene end was trimmed by 5 bases and the J gene end by 3 bases; junction bases not matched to a gene: 10. This CDR3 comprises 16 residues. CDR3 nucleotide sequence: TGTGCCAGCAGTGCGGGAGGGGGCATCTGGACAGATACGCAGTATTTT. Amino acid sequence: CASSAGGGIWTDTQYF.

V and J are TRBV6-2 or TRBV6-3 and TRBJ1-5, with a tentative D call TRBD1 (6 bases). Trimming left V 2 bases short and J 6 bases short, with 14 bases between. Per germline, CDR1 MNHEY and CDR2 SVGEGT. The length of the CDR3 is 15 residues. CDR3 amino acids: CASSYNRGRSQPQHF. The CDR3 DNA reads as TGTGCCAGCAGTTACAACCGGGGGCGAAGTCAGCCCCAGCATTTT.

V and J are TRBV27 and TRBJ2-7; D is possibly TRBD1 (6 bases). Trimming took 6 bases from V and 2 from J, leaving 17 bases between them. Germline assignment: CDR1 MNHEY and CDR2 SMNVEV (reference sequence). There are 15 residues in the CDR3. This chain's CDR3 is CASRRRQQGPYEQYF. CDR3 in DNA: TGTGCCAGCAGAAGGAGACAGCAGGGGCCCTACGAGCAGTACTTC.

The V and J genes are TRBV7-9 and TRBJ2-5; the match to TRBD1 covers 9 bases. The ends lost 5 bases at V and 3 bases at J; junction bases unmatched: 7. This CDR3 has 15 amino acids. Germline CDR1 SEHNR, CDR2 FQNEAQ (reference sequence). This CDR3 reads CASSLSGTGKETQYF. The CDR3, as DNA: TGTGCCAGCAGCCTTTCCGGGACAGGGAAAGAGACCCAGTACTTC. The variable domain in full, with the rest retrieved from reference TRBV7-9 and TRBJ2-5, is DTGVSQNPRHKITKRGQNVTFRCDPISEHNRLYWYRQTLGQGPEFLTYFQNEAQLEKSRLLSDRFSAERPKGSFSTLEIQRTEQGDSAMYLCASSLSGTGKETQYFGPGTRLLVL.